This note documents a single T cell receptor beta chain sequence. TCRdb's table, derived via immunoSEQ multiplex PCR, lists solely in-frame clones and lacks some. The sample contains some 2.4 million clones, roughly 93% of which appear only once. The data were taken from a study of shared clonotypes between healthy human individuals. V dropped 5 bases and J dropped 2 bases, with 13 bases sitting between them. CDR1 is SGHTA, CDR2 FQGNSA, per germline. CDR3 size: 14 residues. The sequencing sample was made of naive CD4+ T cells from PBMCs. Subset indicated: CD45RA+ positively selected. The TCR was taken from a man aged 18-30 years in good health. Some clones in this sample may be carry-over from other donors' samples. J is TRBJ2-7 and V is TRBV7-2; D not certain. The CDR3 DNA follows: TGTGCCAGCAGCCCCGGGTGGAGTCCCTACGAGCAGTACTTC. Amino acid sequence: CASSPGWSPYEQYF.